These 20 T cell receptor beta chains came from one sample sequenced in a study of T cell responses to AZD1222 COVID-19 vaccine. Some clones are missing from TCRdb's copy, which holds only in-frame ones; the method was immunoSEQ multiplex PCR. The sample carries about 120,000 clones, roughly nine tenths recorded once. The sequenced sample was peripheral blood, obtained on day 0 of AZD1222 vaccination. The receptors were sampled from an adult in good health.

Written as DNA, the CDR3 is TGTGCCAGCTCACACGGAACTAGCAGGGAGACCCAGTACTTC. Its protein is CASSHGTSRETQYF. V usage is TRBV18 and J usage is TRBJ2-5, with a tentative D call TRBD2 (6 bases). Trimming stripped 4 bases from V and 5 bases from J, with 14 bases between. Per the germline V gene, CDR1 is KGHSH and CDR2 is LQKENI. There are 14 residues in the CDR3.

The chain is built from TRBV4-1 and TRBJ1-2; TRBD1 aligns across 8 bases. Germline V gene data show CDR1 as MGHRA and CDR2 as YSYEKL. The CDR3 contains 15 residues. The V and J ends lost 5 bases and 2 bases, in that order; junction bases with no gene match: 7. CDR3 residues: CASSERAGGNYGYTF. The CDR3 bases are TGCGCCAGCAGCGAAAGAGCAGGGGGCAACTATGGCTACACCTTC.

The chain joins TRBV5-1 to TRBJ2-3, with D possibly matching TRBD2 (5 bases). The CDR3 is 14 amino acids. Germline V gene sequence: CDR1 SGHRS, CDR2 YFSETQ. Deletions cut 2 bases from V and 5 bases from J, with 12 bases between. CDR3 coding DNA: TGCGCCAGCAGCTTCGAGGGCTGGGTAGATACGCAGTATTTT. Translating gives CASSFEGWVDTQYF. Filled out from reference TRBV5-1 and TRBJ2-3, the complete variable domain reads KAGVTQTPRYLIKTRGQQVTLSCSPISGHRSVSWYQQTPGQGLQFLFEYFSETQRNKGNFPGRFSGRQFSNSRSEMNVSTLELGDSALYLCASSFEGWVDTQYFGPGTRLTVL.

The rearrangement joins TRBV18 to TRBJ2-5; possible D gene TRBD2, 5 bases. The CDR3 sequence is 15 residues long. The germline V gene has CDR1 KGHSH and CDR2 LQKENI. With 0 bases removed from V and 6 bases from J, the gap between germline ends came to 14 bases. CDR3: CASSPPREPEKTQYF. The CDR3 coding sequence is TGTGCCAGCTCACCACCGAGGGAGCCGGAGAAGACCCAGTACTTC.

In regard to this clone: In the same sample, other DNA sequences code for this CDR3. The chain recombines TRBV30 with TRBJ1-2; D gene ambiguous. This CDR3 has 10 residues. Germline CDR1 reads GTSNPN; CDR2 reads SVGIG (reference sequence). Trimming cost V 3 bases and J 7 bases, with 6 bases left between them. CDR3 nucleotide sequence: TGTGCCTGGAGGAAAGGTGGCTACACCTTC. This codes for CAWRKGGYTF.

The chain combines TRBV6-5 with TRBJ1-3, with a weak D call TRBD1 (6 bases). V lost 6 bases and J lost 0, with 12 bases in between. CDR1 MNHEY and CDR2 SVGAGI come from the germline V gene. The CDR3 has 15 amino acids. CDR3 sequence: CASRKAGASGNTIYF. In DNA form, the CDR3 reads TGTGCCAGCAGGAAGGCGGGGGCCTCTGGAAACACCATATATTTT.

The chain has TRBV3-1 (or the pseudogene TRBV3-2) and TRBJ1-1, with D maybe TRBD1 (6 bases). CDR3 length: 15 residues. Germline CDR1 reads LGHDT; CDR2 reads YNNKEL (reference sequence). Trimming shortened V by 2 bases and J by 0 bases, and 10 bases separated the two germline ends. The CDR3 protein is CASSQRTDVNTEAFF. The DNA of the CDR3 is TGTGCCAGCAGCCAAAGGACAGATGTGAACACTGAAGCTTTCTTT.

The chain's CDR3 is CASSPYREVSYEQYF. The CDR3 DNA is TGTGCCAGCAGCCCGTACAGGGAGGTTTCCTACGAGCAGTACTTC. The rearrangement links TRBV5-6 to TRBJ2-7, with D perhaps TRBD1 or TRBD2 (6 bases each). There are 15 residues in the CDR3. Trimming removed 4 bases at V and 1 base at J, with 15 bases between. The germline V gene has CDR1 SGHDT and CDR2 YYEEEE.

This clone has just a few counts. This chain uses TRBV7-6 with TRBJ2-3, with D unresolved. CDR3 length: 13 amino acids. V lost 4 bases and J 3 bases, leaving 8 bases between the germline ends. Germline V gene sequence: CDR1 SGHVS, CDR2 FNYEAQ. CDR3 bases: TGTGCCAGCAGCTGGGTCAGTACAGATACGCAGTATTTT. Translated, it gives CASSWVSTDTQYF.

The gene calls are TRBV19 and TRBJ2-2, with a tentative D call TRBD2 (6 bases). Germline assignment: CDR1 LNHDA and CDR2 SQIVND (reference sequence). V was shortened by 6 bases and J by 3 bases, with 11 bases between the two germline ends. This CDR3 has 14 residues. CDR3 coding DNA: TGTGCCAGTAGAAGTGGAGGGTACACCGGGGAGCTGTTTTTT. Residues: CASRSGGYTGELFF. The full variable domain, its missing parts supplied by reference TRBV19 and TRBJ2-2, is DGGITQSPKYLFRKEGQNVTLSCEQNLNHDAMYWYRQDPGQGLRLIYYSQIVNDFQKGDIAEGYSVSREKKESFPLTVTSAQKNPTAFYLCASRSGGYTGELFFGEGSRLTVL.

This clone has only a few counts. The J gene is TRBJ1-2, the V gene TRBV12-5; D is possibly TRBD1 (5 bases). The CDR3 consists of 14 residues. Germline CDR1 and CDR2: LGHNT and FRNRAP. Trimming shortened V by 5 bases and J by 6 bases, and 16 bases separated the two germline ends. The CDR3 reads CASGLGGVIHGYTF. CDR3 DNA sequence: TGTGCTAGTGGTCTTGGGGGTGTGATACATGGCTACACCTTC.

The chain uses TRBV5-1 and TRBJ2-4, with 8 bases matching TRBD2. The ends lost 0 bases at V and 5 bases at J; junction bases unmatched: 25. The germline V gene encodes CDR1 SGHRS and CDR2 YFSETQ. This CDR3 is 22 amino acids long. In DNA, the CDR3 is TGCGCCAGCAGCTTGGCCGGAGTAGCGGGGAACCTCTTTAAAACCCCCCAAAACATTCAGTACTTC. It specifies CASSLAGVAGNLFKTPQNIQYF.

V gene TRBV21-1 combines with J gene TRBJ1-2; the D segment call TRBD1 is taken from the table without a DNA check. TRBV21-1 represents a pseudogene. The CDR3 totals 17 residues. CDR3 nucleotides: TGTGCCAGCAGCAAAGGGACTACGGACAGGGCCTCAGGTGGCTACACCTTC. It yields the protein CASSKGTTDRASGGYTF.

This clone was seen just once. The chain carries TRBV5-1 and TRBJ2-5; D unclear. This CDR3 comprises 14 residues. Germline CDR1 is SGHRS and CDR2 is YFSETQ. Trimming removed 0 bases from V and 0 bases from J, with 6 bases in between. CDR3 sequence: CASSLVPDQETQYF. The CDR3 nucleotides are TGCGCCAGCAGCTTGGTGCCAGACCAAGAGACCCAGTACTTC. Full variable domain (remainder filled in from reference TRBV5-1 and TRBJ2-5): KAGVTQTPRYLIKTRGQQVTLSCSPISGHRSVSWYQQTPGQGLQFLFEYFSETQRNKGNFPGRFSGRQFSNSRSEMNVSTLELGDSALYLCASSLVPDQETQYFGPGTRLLVL.

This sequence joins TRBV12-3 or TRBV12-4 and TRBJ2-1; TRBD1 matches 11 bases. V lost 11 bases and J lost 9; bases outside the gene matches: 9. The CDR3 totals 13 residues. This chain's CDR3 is CASLRTGGTEQFF. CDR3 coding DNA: TGTGCCTCCCTGCGGACAGGGGGCACTGAGCAGTTCTTC.

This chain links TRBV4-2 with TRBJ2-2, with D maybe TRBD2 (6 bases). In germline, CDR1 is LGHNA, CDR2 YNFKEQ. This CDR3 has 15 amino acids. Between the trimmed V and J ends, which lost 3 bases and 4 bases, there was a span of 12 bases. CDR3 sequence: CASSQGVGGTGELFF. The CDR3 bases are TGTGCCAGCAGCCAGGGGGTGGGGGGCACCGGGGAGCTGTTTTTT.

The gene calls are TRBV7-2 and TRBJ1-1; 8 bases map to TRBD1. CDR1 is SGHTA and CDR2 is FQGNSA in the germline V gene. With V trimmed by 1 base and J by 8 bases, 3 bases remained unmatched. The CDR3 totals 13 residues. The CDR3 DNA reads TGTGCCAGCAGCTTAGTAGGGGACAGGGAAGCTTTCTTT. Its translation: CASSLVGDREAFF.

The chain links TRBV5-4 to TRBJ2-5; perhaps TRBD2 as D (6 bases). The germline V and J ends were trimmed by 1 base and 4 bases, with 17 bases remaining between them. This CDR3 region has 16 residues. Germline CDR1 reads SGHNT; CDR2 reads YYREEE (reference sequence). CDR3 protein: CASSLKLSGGGETQYF. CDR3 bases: TGTGCCAGCAGCTTGAAACTTTCCGGGGGTGGAGAGACCCAGTACTTC.

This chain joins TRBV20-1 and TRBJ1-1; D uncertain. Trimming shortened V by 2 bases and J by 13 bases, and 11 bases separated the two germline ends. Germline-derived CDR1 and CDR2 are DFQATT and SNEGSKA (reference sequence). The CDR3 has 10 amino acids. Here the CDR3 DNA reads TGCAGTGCTAGAAAAGAGACCAATTTCTTT. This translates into CSARKETNFF.

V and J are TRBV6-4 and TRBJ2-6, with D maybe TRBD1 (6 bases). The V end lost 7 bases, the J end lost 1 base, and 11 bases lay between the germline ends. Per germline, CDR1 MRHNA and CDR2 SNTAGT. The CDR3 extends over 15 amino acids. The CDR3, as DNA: TGTGCCAGCAAGATTGACAGGTCTGGGGCCAACGTCCTGACTTTC. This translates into CASKIDRSGANVLTF.